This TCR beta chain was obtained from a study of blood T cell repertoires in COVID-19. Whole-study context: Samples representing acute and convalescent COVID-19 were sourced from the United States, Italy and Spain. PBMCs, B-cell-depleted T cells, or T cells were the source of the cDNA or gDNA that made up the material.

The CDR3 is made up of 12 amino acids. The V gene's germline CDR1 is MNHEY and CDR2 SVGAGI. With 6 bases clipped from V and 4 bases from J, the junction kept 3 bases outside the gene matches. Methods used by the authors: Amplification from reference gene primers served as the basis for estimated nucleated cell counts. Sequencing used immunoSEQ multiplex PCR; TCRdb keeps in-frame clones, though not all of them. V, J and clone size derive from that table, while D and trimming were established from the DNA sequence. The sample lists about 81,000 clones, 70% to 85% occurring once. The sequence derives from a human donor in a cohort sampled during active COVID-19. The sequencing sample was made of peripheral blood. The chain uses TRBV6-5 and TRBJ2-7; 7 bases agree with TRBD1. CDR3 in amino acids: CASRTGIYEQYF. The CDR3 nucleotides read TGTGCCAGCAGGACAGGGATATACGAGCAGTACTTC.